The clone carrying this T cell receptor beta chain was counted a few times. Patients had newly diagnosed, untreated stage II-IVA oral cavity squamous cell carcinoma. This specimen belongs to a study of neoadjuvant anti-PD-1 for oral cavity cancer. TCRdb's table, derived via immunoSEQ multiplex PCR, lists solely in-frame clones and lacks some. The repertoire holds about 12,000 clones, with about 60% as singletons. Germline CDR1 and CDR2: SGHDN and FVKESK. J gave up 2 bases and V 5 bases, and 6 bases lay outside the gene matches. The CDR3 is made up of 14 amino acids. This specimen was tumor tissue, taken before nivolumab (anti-PD-1) treatment. This sequence originates from a person between 40 and 80 years old with oral cavity squamous cell carcinoma. The chain carries TRBV14 and TRBJ2-7, with TRBD1 matching 7 bases. The CDR3 spells CASSDRQGPYEQYF. In nucleotides, the CDR3 is TGTGCCAGCAGCGATCGACAGGGACCCTACGAGCAGTACTTC.